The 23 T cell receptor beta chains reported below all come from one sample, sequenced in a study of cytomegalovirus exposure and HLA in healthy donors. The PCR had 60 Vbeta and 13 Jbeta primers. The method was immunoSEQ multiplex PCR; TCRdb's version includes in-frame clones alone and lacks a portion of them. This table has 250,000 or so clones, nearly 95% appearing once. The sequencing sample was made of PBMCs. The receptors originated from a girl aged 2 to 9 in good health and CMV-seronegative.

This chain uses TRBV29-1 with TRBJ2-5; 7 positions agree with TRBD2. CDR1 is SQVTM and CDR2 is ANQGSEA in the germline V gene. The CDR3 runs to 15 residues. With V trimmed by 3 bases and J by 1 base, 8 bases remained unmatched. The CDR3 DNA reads TGCAGCGTTGATAAGAGGACTAGGGCCCAAGAGACCCAGTACTTC. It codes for CSVDKRTRAQETQYF.

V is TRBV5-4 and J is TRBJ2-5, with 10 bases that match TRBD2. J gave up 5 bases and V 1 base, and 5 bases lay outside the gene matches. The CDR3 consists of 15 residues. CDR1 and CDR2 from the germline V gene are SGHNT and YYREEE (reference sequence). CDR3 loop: CASSLSSGRGETQYF. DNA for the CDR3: TGTGCCAGCAGCTTGTCTAGCGGGAGAGGGGAGACCCAGTACTTC.

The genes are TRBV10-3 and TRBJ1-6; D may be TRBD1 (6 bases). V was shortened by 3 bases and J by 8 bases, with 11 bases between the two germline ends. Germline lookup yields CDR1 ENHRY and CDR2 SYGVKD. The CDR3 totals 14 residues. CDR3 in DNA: TGTGCCATCAGTGACGAACAGGGAGATTCACCCCTCCACTTT. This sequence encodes CAISDEQGDSPLHF.

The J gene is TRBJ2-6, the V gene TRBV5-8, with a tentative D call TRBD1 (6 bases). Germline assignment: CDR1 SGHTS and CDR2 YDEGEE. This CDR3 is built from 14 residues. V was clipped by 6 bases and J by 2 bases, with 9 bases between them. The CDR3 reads CASTYRAGANVLTF. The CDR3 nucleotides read TGTGCCAGCACCTACAGGGCTGGGGCCAACGTCCTGACTTTC. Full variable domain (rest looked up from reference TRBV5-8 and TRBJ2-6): EAGVTQSPTHLIKTRGQQATLRCSPISGHTSVYWYQQALGLGLQFLLWYDEGEERNRGNFPPRFSGRQFPNYSSELNVNALELEDSALYLCASTYRAGANVLTFGAGSRLTVL.

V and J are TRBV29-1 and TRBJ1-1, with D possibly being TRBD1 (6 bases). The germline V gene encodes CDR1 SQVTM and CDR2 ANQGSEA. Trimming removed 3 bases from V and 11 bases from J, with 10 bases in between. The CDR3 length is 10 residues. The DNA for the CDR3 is TGCAGCGTTGAGGGGGCGGCGGCTTTCTTT. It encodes CSVEGAAAFF.

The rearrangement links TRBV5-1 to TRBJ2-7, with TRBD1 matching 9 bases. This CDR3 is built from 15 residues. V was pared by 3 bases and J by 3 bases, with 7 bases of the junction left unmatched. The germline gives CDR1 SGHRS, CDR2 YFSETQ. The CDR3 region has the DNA TGCGCCAGCAGCTCCCTCGGGACAGGGATCTACGAGCAGTACTTC. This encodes CASSSLGTGIYEQYF.

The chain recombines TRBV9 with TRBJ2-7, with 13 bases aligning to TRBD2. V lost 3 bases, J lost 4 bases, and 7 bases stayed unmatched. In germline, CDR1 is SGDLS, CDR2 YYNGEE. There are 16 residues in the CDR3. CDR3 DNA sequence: TGTGCCAGCAGCGCCGGGGGACTAGCGGGACTATACGAGCAGTACTTC. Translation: CASSAGGLAGLYEQYF.

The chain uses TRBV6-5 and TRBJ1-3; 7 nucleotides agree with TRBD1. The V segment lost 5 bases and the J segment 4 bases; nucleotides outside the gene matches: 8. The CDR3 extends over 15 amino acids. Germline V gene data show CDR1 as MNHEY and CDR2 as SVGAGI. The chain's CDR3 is CASSRDRAKGNTIYF. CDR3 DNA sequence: TGTGCCAGCAGTCGCGACAGGGCCAAAGGAAACACCATATATTTT.

The CDR3 bases are TGTGCCTGGACCTTTTACAATGAGCAGTTCTTC. As protein: CAWTFYNEQFF. The chain has TRBV30 and TRBJ2-1, with no clear D. V lost 4 bases to trimming and J lost 4 bases, with 5 bases between them. The CDR3 extends over 11 amino acids. Germline V gene sequence: CDR1 GTSNPN, CDR2 SVGIG (reference sequence).

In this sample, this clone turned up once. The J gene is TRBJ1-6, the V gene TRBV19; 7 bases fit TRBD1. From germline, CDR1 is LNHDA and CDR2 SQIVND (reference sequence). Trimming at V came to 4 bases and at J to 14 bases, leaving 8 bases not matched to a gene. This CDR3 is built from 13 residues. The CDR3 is CASSSRTGAALHF. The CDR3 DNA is TGTGCCAGTAGTAGCAGAACAGGGGCAGCCCTCCACTTT.

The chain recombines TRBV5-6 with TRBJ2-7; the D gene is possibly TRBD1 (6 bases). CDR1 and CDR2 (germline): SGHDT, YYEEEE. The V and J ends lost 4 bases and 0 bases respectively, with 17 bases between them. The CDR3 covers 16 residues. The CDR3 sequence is CASSLGQKPSSYEQYF. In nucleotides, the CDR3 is TGTGCCAGCAGCCTAGGACAGAAACCTTCCTCCTACGAGCAGTACTTC.

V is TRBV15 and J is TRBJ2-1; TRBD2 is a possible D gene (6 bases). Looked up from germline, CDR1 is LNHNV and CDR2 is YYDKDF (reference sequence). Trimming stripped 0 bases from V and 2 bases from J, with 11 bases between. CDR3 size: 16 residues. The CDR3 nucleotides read TGTGCCACCAGCAGAGATCAGGGACTTACCTACAATGAGCAGTTCTTC. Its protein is CATSRDQGLTYNEQFF.

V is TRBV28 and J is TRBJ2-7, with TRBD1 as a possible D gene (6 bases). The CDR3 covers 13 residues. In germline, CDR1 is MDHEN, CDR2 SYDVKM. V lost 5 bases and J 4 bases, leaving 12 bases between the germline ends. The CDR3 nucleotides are TGTGCCAGCAGTCGTCCAGGGGCTTACGAGCAGTACTTC. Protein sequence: CASSRPGAYEQYF.

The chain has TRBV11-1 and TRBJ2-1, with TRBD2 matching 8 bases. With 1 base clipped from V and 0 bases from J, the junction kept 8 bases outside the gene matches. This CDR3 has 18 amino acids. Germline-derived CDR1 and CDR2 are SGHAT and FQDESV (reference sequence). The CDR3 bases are TGTGCCAGCAGCTTAGGGTCCAGCGGGAGTTCCTCCTACAATGAGCAGTTCTTC. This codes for CASSLGSSGSSSYNEQFF. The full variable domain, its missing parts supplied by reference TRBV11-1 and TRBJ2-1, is EAEVAQSPRYKITEKSQAVAFWCDPISGHATLYWYRQILGQGPELLVQFQDESVVDDSQLPKDRFSAERLKGVDSTLKIQPAELGDSAMYLCASSLGSSGSSSYNEQFFGPGTRLTVL.

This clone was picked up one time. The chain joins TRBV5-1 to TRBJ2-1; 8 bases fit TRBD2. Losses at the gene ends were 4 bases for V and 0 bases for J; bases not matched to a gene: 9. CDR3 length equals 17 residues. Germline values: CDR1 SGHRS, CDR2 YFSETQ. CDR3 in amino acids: CASSPGLAGLSYNEQFF. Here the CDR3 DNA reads TGCGCCAGCAGCCCAGGCCTAGCGGGCCTCTCCTACAATGAGCAGTTCTTC.

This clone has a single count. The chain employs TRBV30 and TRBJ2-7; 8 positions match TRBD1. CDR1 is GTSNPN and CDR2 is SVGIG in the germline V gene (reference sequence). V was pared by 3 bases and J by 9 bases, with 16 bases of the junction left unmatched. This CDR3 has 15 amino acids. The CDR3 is CAWSKGTGPRGGQYF. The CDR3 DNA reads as TGTGCCTGGAGCAAGGGGACAGGCCCTCGAGGGGGGCAGTACTTC.

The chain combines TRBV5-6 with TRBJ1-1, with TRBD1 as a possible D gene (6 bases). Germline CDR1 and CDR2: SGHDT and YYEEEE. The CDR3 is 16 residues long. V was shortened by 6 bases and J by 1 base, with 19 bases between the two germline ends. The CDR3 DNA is TGTGCCAGCATCAAACAAGGGGGGAGGGGGAACACTGAAGCTTTCTTT. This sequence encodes CASIKQGGRGNTEAFF.

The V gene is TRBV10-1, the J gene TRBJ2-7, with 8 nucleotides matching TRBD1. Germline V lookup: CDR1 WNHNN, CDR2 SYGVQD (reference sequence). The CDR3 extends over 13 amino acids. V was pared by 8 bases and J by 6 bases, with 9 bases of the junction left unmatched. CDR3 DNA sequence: TGCGCCAGCGGCAGACAGGGGATGGGCGAGCAGTACTTC. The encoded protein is CASGRQGMGEQYF.

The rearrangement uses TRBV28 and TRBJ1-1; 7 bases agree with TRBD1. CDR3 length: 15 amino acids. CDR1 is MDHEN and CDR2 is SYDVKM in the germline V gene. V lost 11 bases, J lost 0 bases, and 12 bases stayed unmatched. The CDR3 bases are TGTGCCGTCAACAGGGGAGGTCGGTTGAACACTGAAGCTTTCTTT. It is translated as CAVNRGGRLNTEAFF.

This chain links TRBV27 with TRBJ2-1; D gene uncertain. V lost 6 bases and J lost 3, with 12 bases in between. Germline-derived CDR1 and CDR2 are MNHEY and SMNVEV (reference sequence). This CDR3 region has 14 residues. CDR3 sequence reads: CASRLYRSYNEQFF. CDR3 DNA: TGTGCCAGCAGGTTGTATAGGAGCTACAATGAGCAGTTCTTC.

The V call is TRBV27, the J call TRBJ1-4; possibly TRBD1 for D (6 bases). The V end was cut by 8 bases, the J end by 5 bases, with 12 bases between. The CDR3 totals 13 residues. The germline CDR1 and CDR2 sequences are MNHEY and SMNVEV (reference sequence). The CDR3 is CASRDRRNEKLFF. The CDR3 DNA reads TGTGCCAGCCGAGACAGGAGAAATGAAAAACTGTTTTTT.

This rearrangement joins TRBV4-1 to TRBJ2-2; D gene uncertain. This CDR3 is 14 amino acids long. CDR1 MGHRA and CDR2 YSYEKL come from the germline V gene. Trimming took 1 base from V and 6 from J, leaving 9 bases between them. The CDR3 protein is CASSQAAVPGELFF. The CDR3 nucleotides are TGCGCCAGCAGCCAAGCTGCGGTTCCCGGGGAGCTGTTTTTT.

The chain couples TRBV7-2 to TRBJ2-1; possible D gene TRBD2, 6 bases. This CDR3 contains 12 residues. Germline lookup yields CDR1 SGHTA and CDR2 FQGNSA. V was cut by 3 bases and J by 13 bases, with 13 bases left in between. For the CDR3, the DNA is TGTGCCAGCAGCTTCCGGGACTTAAAACAGTTCTTC. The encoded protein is CASSFRDLKQFF.